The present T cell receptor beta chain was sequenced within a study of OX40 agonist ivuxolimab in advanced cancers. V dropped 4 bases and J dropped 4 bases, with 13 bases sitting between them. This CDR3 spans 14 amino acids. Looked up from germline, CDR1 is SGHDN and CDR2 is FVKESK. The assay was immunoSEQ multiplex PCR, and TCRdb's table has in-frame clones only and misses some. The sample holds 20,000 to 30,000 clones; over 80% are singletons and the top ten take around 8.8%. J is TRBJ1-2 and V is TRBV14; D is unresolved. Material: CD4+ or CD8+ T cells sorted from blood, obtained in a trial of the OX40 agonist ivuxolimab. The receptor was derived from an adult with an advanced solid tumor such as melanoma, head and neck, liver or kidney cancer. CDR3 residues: CASSPTANSYGYTF. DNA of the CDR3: TGTGCCAGCAGCCCCACAGCGAACTCCTATGGCTACACCTTC. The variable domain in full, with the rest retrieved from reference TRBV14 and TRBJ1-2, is EAGVTQFPSHSVIEKGQTVTLRCDPISGHDNLYWYRRVMGKEIKFLLHFVKESKQDESGMPNNRFLAERTGGTYSTLKVQPAELEDSGVYFCASSPTANSYGYTFGSGTRLTVV.